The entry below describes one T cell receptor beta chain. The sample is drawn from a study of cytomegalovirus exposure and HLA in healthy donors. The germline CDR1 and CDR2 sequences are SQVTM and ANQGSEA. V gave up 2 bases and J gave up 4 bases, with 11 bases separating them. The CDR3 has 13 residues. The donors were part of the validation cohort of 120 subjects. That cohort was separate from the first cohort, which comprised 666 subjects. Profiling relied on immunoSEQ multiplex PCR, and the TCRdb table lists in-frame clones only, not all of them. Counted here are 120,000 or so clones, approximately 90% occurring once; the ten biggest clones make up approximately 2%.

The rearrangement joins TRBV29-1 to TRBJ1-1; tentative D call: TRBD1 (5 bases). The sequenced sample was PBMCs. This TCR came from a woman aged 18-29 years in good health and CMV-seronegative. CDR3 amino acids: CSVESRVTTEAFF. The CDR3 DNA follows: TGCAGCGTTGAATCCAGGGTTACCACTGAAGCTTTCTTT. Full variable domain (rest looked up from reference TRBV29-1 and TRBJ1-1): SAVISQKPSRDICQRGTSLTIQCQVDSQVTMMFWYRQQPGQSLTLIATANQGSEATYESGFVIDKFPISRPNLTFSTLTVSNMSPEDSSIYLCSVESRVTTEAFFGQGTRLTVV.